This TCR beta chain was found in a study of blood T cell repertoires in COVID-19. Repertoires were generated with immunoSEQ multiplex PCR, while TCRdb's copy carries only in-frame clones and drops some. The repertoire consists of about 280,000 clones, with roughly four fifths occurring once and the leading ten covering 5%. Residents of approximately 25 US areas, aged about 18 to 89 years, made up the participants. Participant-given clinical history determined each cohort assignment. Germline V lookup: CDR1 SNHLY, CDR2 FYNNEI. V dropped 5 bases and J dropped 7; count of bases not matched to a gene: 6. The CDR3 is 14 residues long.

The receptor comes from a man aged 40-49 years who had been exposed to COVID-19. Sequenced: PBMCs or T cells enriched from blood (not recorded which). V and J are TRBV2 and TRBJ1-5; 9 bases map to TRBD1. CDR3 residues: CASSFDRGYQPQHF. The CDR3 nucleotides read TGTGCCAGCAGTTTTGACAGGGGGTACCAGCCCCAGCATTTT.